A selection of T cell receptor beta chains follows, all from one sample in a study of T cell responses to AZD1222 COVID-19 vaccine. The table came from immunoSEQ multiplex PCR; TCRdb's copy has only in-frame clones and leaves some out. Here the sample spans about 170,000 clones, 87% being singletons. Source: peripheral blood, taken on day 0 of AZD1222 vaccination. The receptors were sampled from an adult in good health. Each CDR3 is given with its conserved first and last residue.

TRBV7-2	CASSLVGLAAQETQYF
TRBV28	CASSPGPLRGEQYF
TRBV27	CASSGGISYEQYF
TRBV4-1	CASSQGTGKLGVNTEAFF
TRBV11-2	CASSSGTFQIAKNIQYF
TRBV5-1	CASSSLRDFLAEQYF
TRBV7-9	CASSLGLAGTYEQYF
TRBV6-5	CASSHGDYGYTF
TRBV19	CASSNPGNYGYTF
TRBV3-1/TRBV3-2	CASGSWNTIYF